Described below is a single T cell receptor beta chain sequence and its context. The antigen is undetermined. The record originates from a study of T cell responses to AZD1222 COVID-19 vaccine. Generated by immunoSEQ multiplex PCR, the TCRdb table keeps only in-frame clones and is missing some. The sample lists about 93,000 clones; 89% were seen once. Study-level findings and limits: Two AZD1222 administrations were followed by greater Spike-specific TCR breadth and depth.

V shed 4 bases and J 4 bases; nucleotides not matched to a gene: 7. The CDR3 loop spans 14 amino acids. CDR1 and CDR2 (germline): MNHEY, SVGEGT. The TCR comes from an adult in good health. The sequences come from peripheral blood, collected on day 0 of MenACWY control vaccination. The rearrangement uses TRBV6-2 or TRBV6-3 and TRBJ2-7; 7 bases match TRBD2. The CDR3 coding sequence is TGTGCCAGCAGTTCCTCGCCTAGCGGATACGAGCAGTACTTC. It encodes CASSSSPSGYEQYF.